This T cell receptor beta chain was sequenced for a study of CD8 T cells in ankylosing spondylitis. TCRdb fed the 5' RACE reads into MiXCR, producing one record per CDR3 protein. The sample lists 250,000 to 400,000 distinct CDR3 sequences, approximately 10% occurring once. Comments on this clonotype: The target antigen is unknown.

Germline CDR1 MGHRA, CDR2 YSYEKL. This CDR3 has 14 amino acids. Deletions cut 3 bases from V and 2 bases from J, with 8 bases between. Study conclusions and caveats: The disease-linked clones had a CD8+ phenotype and low blood frequencies.

Material for sequencing was blood, either unsorted or a sorted T cell fraction (not recorded which). The J gene is TRBJ1-5, the V gene TRBV4-1; tentative D call: TRBD1 (6 bases). This clonotype originated in a female donor with ankylosing spondylitis or in good health (not recorded which). The CDR3 is CASSQRQGNQPQHF. CDR3 coding DNA: TGCGCCAGCAGCCAGAGACAGGGCAATCAGCCCCAGCATTTT.